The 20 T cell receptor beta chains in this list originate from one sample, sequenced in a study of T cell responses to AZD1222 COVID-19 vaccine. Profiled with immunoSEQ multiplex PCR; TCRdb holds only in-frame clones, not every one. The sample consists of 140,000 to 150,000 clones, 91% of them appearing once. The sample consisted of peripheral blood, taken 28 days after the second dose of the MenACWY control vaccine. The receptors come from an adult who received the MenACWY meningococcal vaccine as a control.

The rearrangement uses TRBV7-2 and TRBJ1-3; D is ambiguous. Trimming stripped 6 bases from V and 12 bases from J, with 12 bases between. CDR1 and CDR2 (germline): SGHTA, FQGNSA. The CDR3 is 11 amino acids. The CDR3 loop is CASSPVEVIYF. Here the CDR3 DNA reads TGTGCCAGCAGTCCCGTTGAGGTCATATATTTT.

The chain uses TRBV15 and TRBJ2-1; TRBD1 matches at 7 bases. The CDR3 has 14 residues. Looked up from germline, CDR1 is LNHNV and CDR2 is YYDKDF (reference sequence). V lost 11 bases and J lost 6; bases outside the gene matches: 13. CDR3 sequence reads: CAVPGTVDSNEQFF. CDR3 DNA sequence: TGTGCCGTCCCCGGGACAGTTGACTCCAATGAGCAGTTCTTC.

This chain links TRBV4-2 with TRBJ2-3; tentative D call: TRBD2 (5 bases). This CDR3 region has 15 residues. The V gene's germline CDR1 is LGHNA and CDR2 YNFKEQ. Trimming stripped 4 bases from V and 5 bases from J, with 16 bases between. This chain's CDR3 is CASSPAEGRRDTQYF. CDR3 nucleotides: TGTGCCAGCAGCCCTGCCGAGGGCCGGAGAGATACGCAGTATTTT.

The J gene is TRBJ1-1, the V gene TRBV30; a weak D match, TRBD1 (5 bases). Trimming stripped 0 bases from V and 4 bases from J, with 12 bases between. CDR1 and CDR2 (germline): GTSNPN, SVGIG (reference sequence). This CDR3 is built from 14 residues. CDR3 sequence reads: CAWSVGGRITEAFF. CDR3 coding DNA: TGTGCCTGGAGTGTCGGGGGACGGATCACTGAAGCTTTCTTT.

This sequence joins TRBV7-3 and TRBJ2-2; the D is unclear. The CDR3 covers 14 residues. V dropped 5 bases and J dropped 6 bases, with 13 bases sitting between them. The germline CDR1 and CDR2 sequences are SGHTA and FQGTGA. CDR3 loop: CASSRTPVAGELFF. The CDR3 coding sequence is TGTGCCAGCAGCCGTACACCGGTCGCCGGGGAGCTGTTTTTT.

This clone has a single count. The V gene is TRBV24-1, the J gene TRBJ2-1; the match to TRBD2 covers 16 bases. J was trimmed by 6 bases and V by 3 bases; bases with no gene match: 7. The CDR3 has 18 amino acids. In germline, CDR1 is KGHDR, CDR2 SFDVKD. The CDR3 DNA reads TGTGCCACCAGTGATGTGGGACTAGCGGGAGGGCCTTTCAATGAGCAGTTCTTC. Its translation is CATSDVGLAGGPFNEQFF.

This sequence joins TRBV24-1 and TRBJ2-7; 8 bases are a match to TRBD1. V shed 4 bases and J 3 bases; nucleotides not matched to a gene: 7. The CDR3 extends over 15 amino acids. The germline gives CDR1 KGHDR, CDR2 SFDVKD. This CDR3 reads CATSDPGTGGYEQYF. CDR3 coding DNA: TGTGCCACCAGTGACCCTGGGACAGGAGGCTACGAGCAGTACTTC.

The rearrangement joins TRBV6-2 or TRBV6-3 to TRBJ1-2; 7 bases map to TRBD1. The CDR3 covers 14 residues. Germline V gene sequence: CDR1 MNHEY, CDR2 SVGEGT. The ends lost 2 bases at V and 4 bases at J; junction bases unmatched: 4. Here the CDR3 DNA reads TGTGCCAGCAGTTACCTGACAGGGATCTATGGCTACACCTTC. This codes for CASSYLTGIYGYTF.

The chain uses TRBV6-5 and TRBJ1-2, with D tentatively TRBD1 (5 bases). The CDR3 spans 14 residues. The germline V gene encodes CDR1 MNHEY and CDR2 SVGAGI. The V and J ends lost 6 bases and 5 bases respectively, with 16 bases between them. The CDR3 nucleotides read TGTGCCAGCAGGAAGACCGGGACGGATTATGGCTACACCTTC. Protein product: CASRKTGTDYGYTF.

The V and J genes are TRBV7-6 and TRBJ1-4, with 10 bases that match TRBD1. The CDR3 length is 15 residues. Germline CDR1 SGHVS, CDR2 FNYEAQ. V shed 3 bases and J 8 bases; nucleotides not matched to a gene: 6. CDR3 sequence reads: CASSFDRGRGEKLFF. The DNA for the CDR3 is TGTGCCAGCAGCTTCGACAGGGGGCGCGGGGAAAAACTGTTTTTT.

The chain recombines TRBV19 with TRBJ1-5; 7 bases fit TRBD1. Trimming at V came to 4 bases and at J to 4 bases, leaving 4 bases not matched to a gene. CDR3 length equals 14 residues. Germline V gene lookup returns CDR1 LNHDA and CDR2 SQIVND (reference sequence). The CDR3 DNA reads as TGTGCCAGTAGTACCCGGGACAGAAATCAGCCCCAGCATTTT. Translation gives CASSTRDRNQPQHF.

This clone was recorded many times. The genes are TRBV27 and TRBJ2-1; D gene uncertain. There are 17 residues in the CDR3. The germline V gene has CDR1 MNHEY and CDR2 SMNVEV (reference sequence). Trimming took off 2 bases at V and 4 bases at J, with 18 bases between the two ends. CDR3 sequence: CASSLIPTGPPYNEQFF. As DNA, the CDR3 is TGTGCCAGCAGTTTAATTCCTACTGGACCCCCATACAATGAGCAGTTCTTC.

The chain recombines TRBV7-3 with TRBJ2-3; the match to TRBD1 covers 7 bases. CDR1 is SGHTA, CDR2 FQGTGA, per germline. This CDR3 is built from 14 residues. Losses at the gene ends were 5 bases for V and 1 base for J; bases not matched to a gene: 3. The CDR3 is CASSPGGGTDTQYF. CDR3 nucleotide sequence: TGTGCCAGCAGCCCAGGGGGAGGCACAGATACGCAGTATTTT.

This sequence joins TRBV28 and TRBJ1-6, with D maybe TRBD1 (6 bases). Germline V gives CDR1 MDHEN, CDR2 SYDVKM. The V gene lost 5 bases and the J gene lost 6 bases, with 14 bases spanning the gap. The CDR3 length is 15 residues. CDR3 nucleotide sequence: TGTGCCAGCAGTCCCGCGACAGGTCCTAATTCACCCCTCCACTTT. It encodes CASSPATGPNSPLHF.

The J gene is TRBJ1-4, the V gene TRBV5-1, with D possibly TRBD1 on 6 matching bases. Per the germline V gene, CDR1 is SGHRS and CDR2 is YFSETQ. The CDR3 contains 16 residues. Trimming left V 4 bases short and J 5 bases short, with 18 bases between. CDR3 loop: CASSPGADSLNEKLFF. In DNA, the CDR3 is TGCGCCAGCAGCCCGGGCGCGGACAGCCTCAATGAAAAACTGTTTTTT.

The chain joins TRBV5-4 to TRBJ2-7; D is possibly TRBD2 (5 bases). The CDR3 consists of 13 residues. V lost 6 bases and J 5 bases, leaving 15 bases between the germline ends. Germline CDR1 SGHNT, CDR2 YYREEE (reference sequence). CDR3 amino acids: CASTGVGFDEQYF. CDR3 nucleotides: TGTGCCAGCACCGGGGTGGGATTCGACGAGCAGTACTTC.

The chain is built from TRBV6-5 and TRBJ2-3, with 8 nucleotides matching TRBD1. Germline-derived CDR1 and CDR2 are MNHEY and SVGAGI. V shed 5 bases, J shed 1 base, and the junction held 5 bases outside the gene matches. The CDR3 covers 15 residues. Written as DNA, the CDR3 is TGTGCCAGCAGTAAAACAGGGGGACGCACAGATACGCAGTATTTT. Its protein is CASSKTGGRTDTQYF.

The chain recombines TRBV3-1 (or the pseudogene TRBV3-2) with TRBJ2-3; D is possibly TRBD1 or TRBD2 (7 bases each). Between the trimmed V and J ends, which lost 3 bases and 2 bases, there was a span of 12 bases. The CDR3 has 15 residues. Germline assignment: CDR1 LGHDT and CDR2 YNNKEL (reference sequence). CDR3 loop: CASSQQGGVTDTQYF. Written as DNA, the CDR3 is TGTGCCAGCAGCCAGCAGGGGGGGGTCACAGATACGCAGTATTTT.

The CDR3 sequence: CASSKRTSGGIYNEQFF. The DNA of the CDR3 is TGTGCCAGTAGTAAAAGGACTAGCGGGGGAATCTACAATGAGCAGTTCTTC. The V call is TRBV19, the J call TRBJ2-1; 13 bases match TRBD2. Trimming at V came to 4 bases and at J to 3 bases, leaving 6 bases not matched to a gene. Germline V CDR1 and CDR2: LNHDA, SQIVND (reference sequence). CDR3 length equals 17 residues. The full variable domain, in which reference TRBV19 and TRBJ2-1 provide the parts outside the CDR3, is DGGITQSPKYLFRKEGQNVTLSCEQNLNHDAMYWYRQDPGQGLRLIYYSQIVNDFQKGDIAEGYSVSREKKESFPLTVTSAQKNPTAFYLCASSKRTSGGIYNEQFFGPGTRLTVL.

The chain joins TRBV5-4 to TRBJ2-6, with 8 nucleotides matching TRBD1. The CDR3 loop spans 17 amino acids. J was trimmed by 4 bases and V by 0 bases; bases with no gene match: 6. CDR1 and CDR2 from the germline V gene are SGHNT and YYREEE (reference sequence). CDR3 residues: CASSLGDRGSGANVLTF. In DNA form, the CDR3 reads TGTGCCAGCAGCTTGGGTGACAGGGGCTCAGGGGCCAACGTCCTGACTTTC.